A selection of T cell receptor beta chains follows, all from one sample in a study of post-analysis software for immune sequencing data. TCRdb reprocessed the PCR reads via MiXCR and lists one record per CDR3 protein. The table records over 300,000 distinct CDR3 sequences, about a third of them present only once. The sample taken for sequencing was blood. The receptors derive from a girl aged 10-17 years with multiple sclerosis. The CDR3 runs from the conserved cysteine through the conserved F or W. The D gene is left open where the match is weak. The size entry is marked missing in some rows and otherwise reads once, few, many or a size class.

D gene	V gene	J gene	clone size	CDR3 DNA	CDR3 protein
TRBD2	TRBV5-5	TRBJ2-1	-	TGTGCCAGCAGCTCACTAGCGGGGAGGGATGAGCAGTTCTTC	CASSSLAGRDEQFF
TRBD1	TRBV24-1	TRBJ2-1	few	TGTGCCACCAGTGATCAGACAGGGGCCCCCCTTAGCTCCTACAATGAGCAGTTCTTC	CATSDQTGAPLSSYNEQFF
-	TRBV5-1	TRBJ2-7	few	TGCGCCAGCAGCTCACCGGGACATATCTCAGAGCAGTACTTC	CASSSPGHISEQYF
-	TRBV7-9	TRBJ1-1	-	TGTGCCAGCAGCTATCCGGGGCCCAATGAAGCTTTCTTT	CASSYPGPNEAFF
-	TRBV29-1	TRBJ2-3	many	TGCAGCGTTGATTCGACAGATACGCAGTATTTT	CSVDSTDTQYF
-	TRBV18	TRBJ1-6	-	TGTGCCAGCTCACCACGTCCCAATGGAGGGGAGGGTAATTCACCCCCCCACTTT	CASSPRPNGGEGNSPPHF
TRBD2	TRBV7-8	TRBJ2-5	-	TGTGCCAGCACACGGGGTAGCGGGGTCCAAGAGACCCAGTACTTC	CASTRGSGVQETQYF
-	TRBV6-2/TRBV6-3	TRBJ2-7	few	TGTGCCAGCTCATCATCAGGTCCTCCCGCCTCCTACGAGCAGTACTTC	CASSSSGPPASYEQYF
TRBD2	TRBV12-3/TRBV12-4	TRBJ2-2	-	TGTGCCAGCGGGGGGGACACCGGGGAGCTGTTTTTT	CASGGDTGELFF
TRBD2	TRBV4-1	TRBJ2-5	few	TGCGCCAGCCGCAGGGTGGGGACTAGGGAACGAGAGACCCAGTACTTC	CASRRVGTRERETQYF
TRBD1	TRBV29-1	TRBJ1-5	-	TGCAGCGTTGAATTGACCCCAGGGGGTCAGCCCCAGCATTTT	CSVELTPGGQPQHF
-	TRBV6-5	TRBJ2-3	-	TGTGCCAGCAGTTACAAACAGGGTCAAGCAGATACGCAGTATTTT	CASSYKQGQADTQYF
-	TRBV7-2	TRBJ2-2	few	TGTGCCAGCAGCGGAGGGATAAACACCGGGGAGCTGTTTTTT	CASSGGINTGELFF
TRBD2	TRBV27	TRBJ2-1	few	TGTGCCAGCATAACTTCTTGGACTAGCGGGCGGGGTGAGCAGTTCTTC	CASITSWTSGRGEQFF
TRBD1	TRBV2	TRBJ2-1	few	TGTGCCAGCAGTGACCAGGGGGCCAATGAGCAGTTCTTC	CASSDQGANEQFF
-	TRBV27	TRBJ2-1	-	TGTGCCAGCAGTCCGCGGACGGCGGCCTACAATGAGCAGTTCTTC	CASSPRTAAYNEQFF
TRBD1	TRBV7-2	TRBJ2-7	many	TGTGCCAGCAGCTTAGCGTTCGGTGGACAGGTCTTCGAGCAGTACTTC	CASSLAFGGQVFEQYF
TRBD1	TRBV7-9	TRBJ1-1	-	TGTGCCAGCAGCTTAGAATACCACGGGACAGGATTTAACACTGAAGCTTTCTTT	CASSLEYHGTGFNTEAFF
-	TRBV20-1	TRBJ1-5	many	TGCAGTGCCCAGCGGGGGGGTATAGGTCAGCCCCAGCATTTT	CSAQRGGIGQPQHF
-	TRBV5-1	TRBJ2-7	many	TGCGCCAGCAGCTTGAGTCGCAGCTACGAGCAGTACTTC	CASSLSRSYEQYF
-	TRBV12-3/TRBV12-4	TRBJ1-2	-	TGTGCCAGCAGGAGGACAAGTGGATATGGCTACACCTTC	CASRRTSGYGYTF
TRBD1	TRBV7-9	TRBJ1-5	-	TGTGCCAGCAGCCAGGGACAGCTCAATCAGCCCCAGCATTTT	CASSQGQLNQPQHF
TRBD1	TRBV28	TRBJ1-2	-	TGTGCCAGCAGTTTCGCGGTGACAGGGGACAGTGGTAGCGGCTACACCTTC	CASSFAVTGDSGSGYTF
-	TRBV15	TRBJ2-2	-	TGTGCCACCAGAAGGCGGAATCGGGGCGGGGAGCTGTTTTTT	CATRRRNRGGELFF
-	TRBV10-3	TRBJ2-7	-	TGTGCCATCGGGGACCTCTCCTACGAGCAGTACTTC	CAIGDLSYEQYF
-	TRBV25-1	TRBJ1-2	many	TGTGCCAGCAGTGAGGGGGGGCGCGAGCGCTATGGCTACACCTTC	CASSEGGRERYGYTF
TRBD1	TRBV7-2	TRBJ1-5	-	TGTGCCAGCAGCTTGGGGGACAGGGCGAGCAATCAGCCCCAGCATTTT	CASSLGDRASNQPQHF
-	TRBV20-1	TRBJ2-1	-	TGCAGTGCTAGAGAGGGGGGGACAGCGAGCTCCTACAATGAGCAGTTCTTC	CSAREGGTASSYNEQFF
TRBD1	TRBV9	TRBJ1-2	-	TGTGCCAGCAGCGCCCGACAGGGGCGGGACTATGGCTACACCTTC	CASSARQGRDYGYTF
-	TRBV3-1	TRBJ2-1	few	TGTGCCAGCAGCCAAGGGAACAGGGAGAATGAGCAGTTCTTC	CASSQGNRENEQFF
TRBD2	TRBV10-3	TRBJ2-3	-	TGTGCCATCAGTGAAGCTAGCGGGGGGGACACAGATACGCAGTATTTT	CAISEASGGDTDTQYF
-	TRBV3-1	TRBJ2-1	-	TGTGCCAGCAGCACCCCGGGAATGGGCAATGAGCAGTTCTTC	CASSTPGMGNEQFF
-	TRBV13	TRBJ1-2	-	TGTGCCAGCGCCATGGGGGACACCTACTCTTATGGCTACACCTTC	CASAMGDTYSYGYTF
-	TRBV5-1	TRBJ2-3	-	TGCGCCAGCAGCTTGGGGGTCCCCACAGATACGCAGTATTTT	CASSLGVPTDTQYF
-	TRBV29-1	TRBJ1-4	few	TGCAGCGCAGGTGCAACTAATGAAAAACTGTTTTTT	CSAGATNEKLFF
-	TRBV27	TRBJ1-2	-	TGTGCCAGCAGGACAGAAGCGGGGGGCGCGGGGAACTATGGCTACACCTTC	CASRTEAGGAGNYGYTF
-	TRBV29-1	TRBJ2-7	few	TGCAGCGTCCCATTTAGCTCCTACGAGCAGTACTTC	CSVPFSSYEQYF
TRBD1	TRBV9	TRBJ1-4	-	TGTGCCAGCAGCGCCGGACAGGCTAATGAAAAACTGTTTTTT	CASSAGQANEKLFF
-	TRBV4-1	TRBJ1-2	few	TGCGCCAGCAGCCAACCCCCGAAGGGATCTAACTATGGCTACACCTTC	CASSQPPKGSNYGYTF
-	TRBV5-1	TRBJ2-2	-	TGCGCCAGCAGCTTGGATCCGGGCTTAAACACCGGGGAGCTGTTTTTT	CASSLDPGLNTGELFF
-	TRBV20-1	TRBJ1-1	-	TGCAGTGCTACGCGACAGATGAACACTGAAGCTTTCTTT	CSATRQMNTEAFF
TRBD1	TRBV4-1	TRBJ1-4	-	TGCGCCAGCAGCCAAAATAGATTTTCAGGGGGGAATGAAAAACTGTTTTTT	CASSQNRFSGGNEKLFF
-	TRBV4-2	TRBJ2-3	few	TGTGCCAGCAGCCAAGATGCATTGTACGGCCTAGATCCGTATCGGTATTTT	CASSQDALYGLDPYRYF
-	TRBV6-4	TRBJ2-5	-	TGTGCCAGCAGTGGGAGAAAGACCCAGTACTTC	CASSGRKTQYF
-	TRBV12-3/TRBV12-4	TRBJ1-2	few	TGTGCCAGCAGTTTCGGCGGAGGGTACAGTGGCTACACCTTC	CASSFGGGYSGYTF
-	TRBV19	TRBJ1-2	-	TGTGCCAGTAGTATAGGGCTGGGGCTGGATGGCTACACCTTC	CASSIGLGLDGYTF
TRBD2	TRBV12-3/TRBV12-4	TRBJ2-4	-	TGTGCCAGCTGTCCTCCGGGGGGGAACATTCAGTACTTC	CASCPPGGNIQYF
-	TRBV3-1	TRBJ1-6	many	TGTGCCAGCAGCCAAGAATCAGGGAGGGTTTCACCCCTCCACTTT	CASSQESGRVSPLHF
TRBD1	TRBV7-2	TRBJ1-5	-	TGTGCCAGCAGCCAAGACTGGACAGGGACCAGGCCCCAGCATTTT	CASSQDWTGTRPQHF
-	TRBV7-9	TRBJ1-2	-	TGTGCCAGCAGCTCAGCGACAGTAAGCGTAAATGGCTACACCTTC	CASSSATVSVNGYTF
-	TRBV29-1	TRBJ2-2	-	TGCAGCGCGTACAGGGACACCGGGGAGCTGTTTTTT	CSAYRDTGELFF